These 3 T cell receptor beta chains share one sample of origin, sequenced in a study of cytomegalovirus exposure and HLA in healthy donors (dated by TCRdb to about 2017). Library prep was done by the immunoSEQ multiplex PCR assay. For the multiplex PCR, a mixture combining 60 forward primers for TCR Vbeta segments and 13 reverse primers for TCR Jbeta segments was used. The table was pulled from immuneACCESS by TCRdb, which kept in-frame rearrangements only. Such tables lose some clones; where checked, under half of the loss comes from unresolved V genes, and the rest has no known cause. Present in this sample are about 130,000 clones, about three quarters of which were seen just once. The ten largest clones add up to about 2.6% of the sample. Sequencing was done on a sample of PBMCs. All receptors come from a human donor in good health.

This chain joins TRBV29-1 and TRBJ2-3; D gene uncertain. Between the trimmed V and J ends, which lost 5 bases and 0 bases, there was a span of 12 bases. Germline V gene data show CDR1 as SQVTM and CDR2 as ANQGSEA. CDR3 length: 14 amino acids. The CDR3 sequence: CSVLVSDSTDTQYF. DNA of the CDR3: TGCAGCGTTCTAGTGAGTGACAGCACAGATACGCAGTATTTT.

The V and J genes are TRBV5-1 and TRBJ2-2; TRBD2 aligns across 12 bases. Germline CDR1 and CDR2: SGHRS and YFSETQ. With 4 bases clipped from V and 6 bases from J, the junction kept 7 bases outside the gene matches. The CDR3 has 16 amino acids. As DNA, the CDR3 is TGCGCCAGCAGCATACGGACTAGCGGGACCGCCGGGGAGCTGTTTTTT. Protein: CASSIRTSGTAGELFF.

Of note for this clone: Germline and junction disagree at one end, which may indicate a read error. This chain links TRBV2 with TRBJ2-1, with D perhaps TRBD1 (5 bases). CDR3 length equals 13 residues. CDR1 and CDR2 from the germline V gene are SNHLY and FYNNEI. The CDR3, as DNA: TGTGCCAACCCGTTTGACAGATACAATGGGCAGTTCTTC. Residues: CANPFDRYNGQFF.